The 18 T cell receptor beta chains below come from one sample, sequenced in a study of graft-versus-host responses after intestinal transplantation. Their antigen targets remain unknown. Only in-frame clones appear in the TCRdb table, and some are missing; sequencing was by immunoSEQ multiplex PCR. The sample carries 80,000 to 90,000 clones, 75% to 90% recorded once. Sequencing used unstimulated CD4+ T cells sorted from spleen or lymph node cells, obtained before intestinal transplant. Receptor source: a human donor who received an intestinal transplant.

The chain recombines TRBV4-1 with TRBJ1-1; TRBD1 agrees at 10 bases. The CDR3 consists of 19 residues. Looked up from germline, CDR1 is MGHRA and CDR2 is YSYEKL. V was clipped by 3 bases and J by 5 bases; unmatched bases: 18. The CDR3 region is CASSHLRRQGAWGRTEAFF. CDR3 DNA: TGCGCCAGCAGCCATCTTCGACGACAGGGGGCGTGGGGTCGTACTGAAGCTTTCTTT.

This clone was recorded once. The chain couples TRBV2 to TRBJ2-1; 10 bases match TRBD2. Per germline, CDR1 SNHLY and CDR2 FYNNEI. V shed 2 bases and J 8 bases; nucleotides not matched to a gene: 6. The CDR3 length is 15 residues. CDR3 loop: CASSEIAGGGDEQFF. The CDR3 DNA is TGTGCCAGCAGTGAAATAGCGGGGGGCGGCGATGAGCAGTTCTTC.

J is TRBJ1-1 and V is TRBV5-1; D might be TRBD1 (5 bases). CDR1 is SGHRS, CDR2 YFSETQ, per germline. This CDR3 region has 13 residues. V was clipped by 0 bases and J by 4 bases, with 7 bases between them. The CDR3 DNA reads TGCGCCAGCAGCTTGGCAGGGCCCACTGAAGCTTTCTTT. The encoded protein is CASSLAGPTEAFF.

The CDR3 sequence: CASSARDRDSPLHF. The CDR3, as DNA: TGTGCCAGCAGCGCCCGGGACAGGGATTCACCCCTCCACTTT. The J gene is TRBJ1-6, the V gene TRBV11-2, with 9 bases lining up with TRBD1. Looked up from germline, CDR1 is SGHAT and CDR2 is FQNNGV. V dropped 5 bases and J dropped 8; count of bases not matched to a gene: 4. CDR3 length equals 14 residues.

This clone was recorded a few times. This chain joins TRBV6-5 and TRBJ1-6, with TRBD1 identical over 8 bases. Germline V gives CDR1 MNHEY, CDR2 SVGAGI. The CDR3 spans 15 residues. V lost 6 bases, J lost 7 bases, and 8 bases stayed unmatched. The CDR3 loop is CASSPRTGQNSPLHF. DNA for the CDR3: TGTGCCAGCAGCCCCCGGACAGGGCAAAATTCACCCCTCCACTTT.

The V gene is TRBV10-3, the J gene TRBJ1-1; no definite D call. This CDR3 is 14 amino acids long. Between the trimmed V and J ends, which lost 4 bases and 2 bases, there was a span of 11 bases. Germline CDR1 is ENHRY and CDR2 is SYGVKD. The CDR3 region has the DNA TGTGCCATCAGTGGATCCCAGGTAAACACTGAAGCTTTCTTT. This gives the protein CAISGSQVNTEAFF.

The chain recombines TRBV2 with TRBJ1-5; TRBD1 might be the D (6 bases). With 7 bases removed from V and 2 bases from J, the gap between germline ends came to 18 bases. This CDR3 contains 16 residues. The V gene's germline CDR1 is SNHLY and CDR2 FYNNEI. CDR3 coding DNA: TGTGCCAGCAACGAACAGGGCAATTGGGGCAATCAGCCCCAGCATTTT. This sequence encodes CASNEQGNWGNQPQHF.

V is TRBV7-3 and J is TRBJ2-6, with D maybe TRBD1 (6 bases). CDR1 and CDR2 from the germline V gene are SGHTA and FQGTGA. V lost 2 bases and J 2 bases, leaving 10 bases between the germline ends. This CDR3 region has 16 residues. CDR3 sequence (DNA): TGTGCCAGCAGCTTACGAGGACAGACTGGGGCCAACGTCCTGACTTTC. It encodes CASSLRGQTGANVLTF.

The V call is TRBV15, the J call TRBJ2-5, with TRBD2 as a possible D gene (7 bases). The CDR3 is 14 residues long. With 3 bases removed from V and 4 bases from J, the gap between germline ends came to 12 bases. Per germline, CDR1 LNHNV and CDR2 YYDKDF (reference sequence). The DNA of the CDR3 is TGTGCCACCAGCAGTTCGGGGGGCCGAGAGACCCAGTACTTC. Translating it yields CATSSSGGRETQYF.

The J gene is TRBJ2-7, the V gene TRBV6-6; 8 positions agree with TRBD1. CDR1 is MNHNY and CDR2 is SVGAGI in the germline V gene (reference sequence). CDR3 length: 14 amino acids. V lost 6 bases, J lost 6 bases, and 10 bases stayed unmatched. CDR3 in amino acids: CASRRQGSTLEQYF. CDR3 bases: TGTGCCAGCAGGAGACAGGGGTCCACACTCGAGCAGTACTTC.

The chain joins TRBV5-1 to TRBJ2-1, with 15 bases fitting TRBD2. The J segment lost 8 bases and the V segment lost 4 bases, leaving 13 bases of the junction unmatched. CDR1 is SGHRS, CDR2 YFSETQ, per germline. CDR3 length equals 18 residues. The CDR3 loop reads CASSQGLAGGPSDHEQFF. CDR3 nucleotides: TGCGCCAGCAGCCAAGGACTAGCGGGGGGGCCTTCGGATCATGAGCAGTTCTTC.

The rearrangement uses TRBV7-3 and TRBJ1-6; D remains unclear. CDR3 size: 13 residues. Between the trimmed V and J ends, which lost 1 base and 13 bases, there was a span of 11 bases. Germline values: CDR1 SGHTA, CDR2 FQGTGA. CDR3 coding DNA: TGTGCCAGCAGCTTAAGTAGTGTCTCTCCCCTCCACTTT. Encoded protein: CASSLSSVSPLHF.

This clone has just one count. The V gene is TRBV11-1, the J gene TRBJ2-5; D is uncertain. The CDR3 length is 13 residues. Trimming left V 1 base short and J 7 bases short, with 10 bases between. CDR1 is SGHAT and CDR2 is FQDESV in the germline V gene (reference sequence). CDR3 in amino acids: CASSLVERGTQYF. The CDR3 coding sequence is TGTGCCAGCAGCTTAGTGGAGAGAGGGACCCAGTACTTC. Looking up the rest from reference TRBV11-1 and TRBJ2-5 gives the full variable domain: EAEVAQSPRYKITEKSQAVAFWCDPISGHATLYWYRQILGQGPELLVQFQDESVVDDSQLPKDRFSAERLKGVDSTLKIQPAELGDSAMYLCASSLVERGTQYFGPGTRLLVL.

Only a few counts were recorded for this clone. This chain connects TRBV5-6 to TRBJ1-1; the D is unclear. Trimming cost V 0 bases and J 1 base, with 7 bases left between them. From germline, CDR1 is SGHDT and CDR2 YYEEEE. This CDR3 has 14 amino acids. This CDR3 reads CASSLAIWNTEAFF. CDR3 DNA: TGTGCCAGCAGCTTGGCCATTTGGAACACTGAAGCTTTCTTT.

This chain links TRBV18 with TRBJ2-1; no definite D call. Between the trimmed V and J ends, which lost 3 bases and 0 bases, there was a span of 6 bases. The CDR3 runs 14 residues. Germline V lookup: CDR1 KGHSH, CDR2 LQKENI. The CDR3 is CASSPATSYNEQFF. The CDR3 nucleotides are TGTGCCAGCTCACCGGCCACCTCCTACAATGAGCAGTTCTTC.

This clone was found once. The V call is TRBV19, the J call TRBJ1-2, with TRBD1 identical over 8 bases. CDR1 is LNHDA and CDR2 is SQIVND in the germline V gene (reference sequence). The CDR3 loop spans 15 amino acids. The V segment lost 6 bases and the J segment 3 bases; nucleotides outside the gene matches: 9. The DNA for the CDR3 is TGTGCCAGTAGCCCGGGACAGGAAACCTACTATGGCTACACCTTC. Its translation: CASSPGQETYYGYTF.

This clone was counted between two and nine times. This sequence joins TRBV10-3 and TRBJ2-7, with D possibly matching TRBD1 (6 bases). V lost 10 bases to trimming and J lost 0 bases, with 10 bases between them. The CDR3 is 12 residues long. Germline values: CDR1 ENHRY, CDR2 SYGVKD. This chain's CDR3 is CATGQSSYEQYF. The CDR3 coding sequence is TGTGCCACCGGACAGAGCTCCTACGAGCAGTACTTC.

The J gene is TRBJ2-3, the V gene TRBV7-9, with 7 bases lining up with TRBD2. There are 14 residues in the CDR3. Germline CDR1 SEHNR, CDR2 FQNEAQ (reference sequence). The trim removed 7 bases at V and 1 base at J, leaving 5 bases unmatched. The CDR3 nucleotides are TGTGCCAGCACCCGTCGGGGGGGCACAGATACGCAGTATTTT. Translating it yields CASTRRGGTDTQYF.